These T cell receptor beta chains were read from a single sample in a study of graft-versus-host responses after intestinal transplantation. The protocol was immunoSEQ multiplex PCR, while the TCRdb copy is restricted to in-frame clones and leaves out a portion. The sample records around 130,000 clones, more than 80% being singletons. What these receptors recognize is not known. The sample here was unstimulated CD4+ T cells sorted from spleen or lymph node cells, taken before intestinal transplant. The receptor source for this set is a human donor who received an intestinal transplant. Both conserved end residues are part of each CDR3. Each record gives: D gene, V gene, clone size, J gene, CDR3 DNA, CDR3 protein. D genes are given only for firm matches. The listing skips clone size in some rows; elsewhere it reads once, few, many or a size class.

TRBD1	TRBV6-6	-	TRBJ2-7	TGTGCCAGCAGACCGGGACAGGGATTTAACGAGCAGTACTTC	CASRPGQGFNEQYF
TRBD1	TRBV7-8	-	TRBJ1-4	TGTGCCAGTTCACGGGACAGTAATGAAAAACTGTTTTTT	CASSRDSNEKLFF
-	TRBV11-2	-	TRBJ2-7	TGTGCCAGCAGCTTATATAGGGGGGCCATTGCCGAGCAGTACTTC	CASSLYRGAIAEQYF
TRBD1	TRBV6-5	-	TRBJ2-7	TGTGCCAGCAGGCGAGGACAGGCTTCCTACGAGCAGTACTTC	CASRRGQASYEQYF
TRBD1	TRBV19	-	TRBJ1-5	TGTGCCAGTAGTATAGGGACAGGGAGGAATCAGCCCCAGCATTTT	CASSIGTGRNQPQHF
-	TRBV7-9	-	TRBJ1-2	TGTGCCAGCAGCAATGGGGGGTATGGCTACACCTTC	CASSNGGYGYTF
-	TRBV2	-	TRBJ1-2	TGTGCCAGCAGGGAGTCGGGCGGCTACACCTTC	CASRESGGYTF
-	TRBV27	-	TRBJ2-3	TGTGCCAGCAGTTTAAGGATCACAGATACGCAGTATTTT	CASSLRITDTQYF
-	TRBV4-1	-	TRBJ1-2	TGCGCCAGCAGCCAAGGGGGGGGCAGGGACTATGGCTACACCTTC	CASSQGGGRDYGYTF
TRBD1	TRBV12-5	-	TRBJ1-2	TGTGCTAGTGGTACCCCGGGACAGGGGGTTAACTATGGCTACACCTTC	CASGTPGQGVNYGYTF
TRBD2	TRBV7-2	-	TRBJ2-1	TGTGCCAGCAGCTTAGTCTTCGCGGGGGGGTACAATGAGCAGTTCTTC	CASSLVFAGGYNEQFF
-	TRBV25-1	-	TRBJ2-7	TGTGCCAGCAGTTCCCGGGACGCAGTCTCCTACGAGCAGTACTTC	CASSSRDAVSYEQYF
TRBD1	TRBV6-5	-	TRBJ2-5	TGTGCCAGCAAGGACAGGGAAGAGACCCAGTACTTC	CASKDREETQYF
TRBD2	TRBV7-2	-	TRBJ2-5	TGTGCCAGCAGCTTAGGAGGGAGGGAGGAGACCCAGTACTTC	CASSLGGREETQYF
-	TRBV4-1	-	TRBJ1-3	TGCGCCAGCAGCCAAGGAATTAGGGCCTCTGGAAACACCATATATTTT	CASSQGIRASGNTIYF
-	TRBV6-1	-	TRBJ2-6	TGTGCCAGCAGTGAGGGCGGCAACGTCCTGACTTTC	CASSEGGNVLTF
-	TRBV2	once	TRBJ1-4	TGTGCCAGCAGTGCGAGGAGGGGAGATGAAAAACTGTTTTTT	CASSARRGDEKLFF
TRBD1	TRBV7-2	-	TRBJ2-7	TGTGCCAGCAGCTATTCACCCCTGACAGGGCGAGTCTACGAGCAGTACTTC	CASSYSPLTGRVYEQYF
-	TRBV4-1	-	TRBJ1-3	TGCGCCAGCAGCCTGACCCCGACAGCGGACTCTGGAAACACCATATATTTT	CASSLTPTADSGNTIYF
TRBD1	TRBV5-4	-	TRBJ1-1	TGTGCCAGCAGCGTACCGGGACAGCCCAGACAGCGGATCACTGAAGCTTTCTTT	CASSVPGQPRQRITEAFF
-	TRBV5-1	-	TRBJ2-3	TGCGCCAGCAGATACCGCAGGGGAGGGAGCACAGATACGCAGTATTTT	CASRYRRGGSTDTQYF
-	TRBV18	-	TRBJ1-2	TGTGCCAGCTCACCGGAACGGTCTGCCTATGGCTACACCTTC	CASSPERSAYGYTF
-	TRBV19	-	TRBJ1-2	TGTGCCAGTAGTATAGTTCCTACTAGAATTGCTTATGGCTACACCTTC	CASSIVPTRIAYGYTF
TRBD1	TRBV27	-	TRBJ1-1	TGTGCCAGCAGTTACAGGGGGCTTGGTGAAGCTTTCTTT	CASSYRGLGEAFF
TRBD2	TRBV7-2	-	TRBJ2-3	TGTGCCAGCAGCACCCCCTCAGCGGGGGGGCGGGTCACGCAGTATTTT	CASSTPSAGGRVTQYF
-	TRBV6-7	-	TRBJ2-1	TGTGCCAGCAGCAGAACCTACTCCGGGGGTCGGGCGCACAGTGAGCAGTTCTTC	CASSRTYSGGRAHSEQFF
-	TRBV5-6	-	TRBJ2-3	TGTGCCAGCAGCTTAGGAGTAGATACGCAGTATTTT	CASSLGVDTQYF
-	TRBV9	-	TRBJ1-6	TGTGCCAGCAGCGCTACCCTGGAGGGTGTCGGCTATAATTCACCCCTCCACTTT	CASSATLEGVGYNSPLHF
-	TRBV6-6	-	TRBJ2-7	TGTGCCAGCAGTTACTCGAAGGACGCGGCCTACGAGCAGTACTTC	CASSYSKDAAYEQYF
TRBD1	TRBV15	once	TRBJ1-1	TGTGCCACCAGCAGTTCAGACAGGGCGGATGACACTGAAGCTTTCTTT	CATSSSDRADDTEAFF
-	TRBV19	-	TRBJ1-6	TGTGCCAGTAGTATGGACGGGTATAATTCACCCCTCCACTTT	CASSMDGYNSPLHF
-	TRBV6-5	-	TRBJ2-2	TGTGCCAGCAGTTATGACCATACGAACACCGGGGAGCTGTTTTTT	CASSYDHTNTGELFF
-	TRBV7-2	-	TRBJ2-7	TGTGCCAGCAGCTTCCGTGCCCAGGAGCAGTACTTC	CASSFRAQEQYF
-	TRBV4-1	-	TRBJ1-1	TGCGCCAGCAGCCAGGTTAAGACAGTGAACACTGAAGCTTTCTTT	CASSQVKTVNTEAFF
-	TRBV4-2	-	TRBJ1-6	TGTGCCAGCAGCCAAGGAGGAGTTTACTCCTATAATTCACCCCTCCACTTT	CASSQGGVYSYNSPLHF
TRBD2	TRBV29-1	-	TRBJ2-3	TGCAGCTTCGAGCGGGGGGGCACAGATACGCAGTATTTT	CSFERGGTDTQYF
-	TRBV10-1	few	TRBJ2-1	TGCGCCAGCAGTGAGTCGATACAAGACAATGAGCAGTTCTTC	CASSESIQDNEQFF
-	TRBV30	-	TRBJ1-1	TGTGCCTGGATCAGTTCGTGGAACACTGAAGCTTTCTTT	CAWISSWNTEAFF
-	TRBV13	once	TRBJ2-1	TGTGCCAGCAGCTTTGGGGGGGACAGACAGTTCAATGAGCAGTTCTTC	CASSFGGDRQFNEQFF
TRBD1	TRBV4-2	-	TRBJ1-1	TGTGCCAGCAGCCCTAGAGCGCAGGGGGGTCGGAACACTGAAGCTTTCTTT	CASSPRAQGGRNTEAFF
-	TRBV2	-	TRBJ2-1	TGTGCCAGCAGTCCTCTATGGGAGCAGTTCTTC	CASSPLWEQFF
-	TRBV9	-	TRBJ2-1	TGTGCCAGCAGCCTCCAGGGGACCTACAATGAGCAGTTCTTC	CASSLQGTYNEQFF
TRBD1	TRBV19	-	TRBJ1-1	TGTGCCAGTAGTATAGATAGGACAGGGAACTGGAACACTGAAGCTTTCTTT	CASSIDRTGNWNTEAFF
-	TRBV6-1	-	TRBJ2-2	TGTGCCAGCAGTGAAGCTTGGGGATCCGGGGAGCTGTTTTTT	CASSEAWGSGELFF
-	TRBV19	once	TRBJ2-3	TGTGCCAGTAGTGATAGAAATGGGGATACGCAGTATTTT	CASSDRNGDTQYF
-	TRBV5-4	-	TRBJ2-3	TGTGCCAGCACCTCAGGGGTTGGAGATACGCAGTATTTT	CASTSGVGDTQYF
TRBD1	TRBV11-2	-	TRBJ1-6	TGTGCCAGCAGCATACACCGGGACAGGGGTAATTCACCCCTCCACTTT	CASSIHRDRGNSPLHF
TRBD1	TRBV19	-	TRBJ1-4	TGTGCCAGTAGTATCTATGGGACAGTGGGTGAAAAACTGTTTTTT	CASSIYGTVGEKLFF
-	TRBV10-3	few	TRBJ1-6	TGTGCCATCAGTGAGTCGACGGGCGGATCACCCCTCCACTTT	CAISESTGGSPLHF
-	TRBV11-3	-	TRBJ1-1	TGTGCCCATTTTTTCCTCATGTGGGGTAGGGAAACTGAAGCTTTCTTT	CAHFFLMWGRETEAFF
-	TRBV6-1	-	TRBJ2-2	TGTGCCAGCAGCCGACAGTCCACCGGGGAGCTGTTTTTT	CASSRQSTGELFF
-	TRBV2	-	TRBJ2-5	TGTGCCAGCACAGCGGACCTCCAAGAGACCCAGTACTTC	CASTADLQETQYF
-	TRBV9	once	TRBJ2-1	TGTGCCAGCAGCGTAGGGAGCTCCTACAATGAGCAGTTCTTC	CASSVGSSYNEQFF
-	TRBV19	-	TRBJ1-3	TGTGCCAGTAGTATGGGGGTCTACTCTGGAAACACCATATATTTT	CASSMGVYSGNTIYF
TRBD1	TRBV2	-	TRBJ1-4	TGTGCCAGCGGACCGGGACAGGGGGCCGAAAAACTGTTTTTT	CASGPGQGAEKLFF
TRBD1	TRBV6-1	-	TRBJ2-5	TGTGCCAGCAGTGAAACAAGGGGGGACAGGGGGCTAGCAGAGACCCAGTACTTC	CASSETRGDRGLAETQYF
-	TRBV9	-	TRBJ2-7	TGTGCCAGCAGCCACATAGAATGGGGCGAGCAGTACTTC	CASSHIEWGEQYF
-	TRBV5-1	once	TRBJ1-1	TGCGCCAGCAGCGTGACAGGGAACACTGAAGCTTTCTTT	CASSVTGNTEAFF
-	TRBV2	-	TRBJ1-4	TGTGCCAGCAGTGCGACGGGCCTAGGGCTGTTTTTT	CASSATGLGLFF